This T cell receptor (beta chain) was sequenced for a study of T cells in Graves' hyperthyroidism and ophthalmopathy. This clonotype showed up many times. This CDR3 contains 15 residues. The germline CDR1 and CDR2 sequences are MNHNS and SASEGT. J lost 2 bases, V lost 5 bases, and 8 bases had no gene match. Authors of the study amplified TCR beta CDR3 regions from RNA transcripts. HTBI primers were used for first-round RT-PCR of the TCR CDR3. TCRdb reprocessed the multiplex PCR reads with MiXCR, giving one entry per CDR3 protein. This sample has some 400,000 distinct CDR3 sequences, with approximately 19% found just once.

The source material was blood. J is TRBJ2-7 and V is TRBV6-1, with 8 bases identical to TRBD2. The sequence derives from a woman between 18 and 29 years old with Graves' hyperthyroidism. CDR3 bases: TGTGCCAGCAGTCCCCGACTAGCGCGGACCTACGAGCAGTACTTC. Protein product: CASSPRLARTYEQYF.